This TCR beta chain is drawn from a study of graft-versus-host responses after intestinal transplantation (TCRdb year 2021). In terms of the full investigation: The transplants that recipients got were multivisceral, liver-intestinal, or isolated intestinal. Alloreactive clones were identified by sequencing pre-transplant mixed lymphocyte reaction products and comparing these products with unstimulated pre-transplant donor and recipient T cells. Anti-thymocyte globulin induction was given to all recipients, followed by maintenance tacrolimus and steroids for two to three years. Samples from a few later patients were sequenced in-house on an Illumina MiSeq with MiXCR processing rather than by the commercial service. After intestinal transplantation, graft-versus-host and host-versus-graft alloreactive T cell clones were followed in the graft, circulation and bone marrow using bulk TCR-beta CDR3 sequencing. Donor T cell macrochimerism was defined as a peak of at least 4% donor T cells among recipient peripheral blood mononuclear cells. Of the 20 to 30 intestinal transplant recipients enrolled in the cohort, one of whom was a retransplant, a few patients without pretransplant specimens were excluded. What the work shows at the level of the full study, not this receptor alone: GvH clones were found in recipient bone marrow, and some of the GvH clones appeared earlier in ileal mucosa or blood, which is consistent with an intestinal mucosal origin. The relatively low number and heterogeneity of intestinal transplant patients limited the conclusions. Patients with donor T cell macrochimerism had high GvH to HvG T cell clonal ratios in their allografts. Early after transplant, declines in HvG clones were associated with peak levels of circulating GvH clones.

The library was obtained by the immunoSEQ multiplex PCR assay. In most patients, genomic DNA was isolated using the Qiagen DNeasy Blood and Tissue Kit and sent frozen to Adaptive Biotechnologies for TCR sequencing. For most patients, high-throughput TCR-beta CDR3 sequencing of genomic DNA was performed by Adaptive Biotechnologies. The paper's data handling went like this. Adaptive's ImmunoSEQ software supplied the TCR sequencing data for around 19 patients, while MiXCR and VDJtools were used to process a few other patients. To correct CD4 versus CD8 sorting errors, sequences present in both subsets at a frequency ratio below 5:1 were removed. CDR3 nucleotide sequences shared between donor and recipient were removed because the origin of such sequences could not be assigned. To be classed as alloreactive, a clone needed at least 2-fold expansion over unstimulated cells and a minimum CFSE-low frequency of 0.002% (template counts) or 0.001% (read counts). Clones detected in sequenced pre-transplant spleen, lymph node, or MLR CFSE-low populations of the donor or recipient were defined as mappable. Cumulative frequency of alloreactive clones was calculated as a percentage of all sequences weighted by copy number. As stored in TCRdb, this immuneACCESS dataset retains in-frame rearrangements with V and J assigned. A fraction of the clones does not appear; measured against another copy, unresolved V genes explain less than half of the discrepancy, and the remainder lacks a known reason. That table furnishes V, J and clone size, whereas the DNA furnished D and trimming. The sample includes some 87,000 clones, with 85% to 95% observed a single time. Of the sample, around 1.1% falls within the top ten clones.

About this clone: The specificity of this receptor is unknown. No quality values exist for individual bases; no much larger clone is one base distant.

The label giving this sample's time point can be read as: cells obtained before transplantation from donor or recipient. CD3+CD4+ and CD3+CD8+ populations were FACS-sorted from unstimulated pre-transplant donor and recipient cells taken from spleen or lymph nodes. Sequencing was performed on unstimulated CD8+ T cells sorted from spleen or lymph node cells, taken before transplant. The sequence was obtained from a human donor who was the organ donor for an intestinal transplant.

CDR3 sequence: CASSLGWSHNEQFF. The DNA sequence is given as TGTGCCAGCAGCTTGGGGTGGAGTCACAATGAGCAGTTCTTC. The rearranged chain carries TRBV5-5 and TRBJ2-1; too little of a D gene remains to name it. Its CDR3 holds 14 amino acids, cysteine through phenylalanine. The CDR3 DNA has 42 bases and is translated from base 1. V is pared back by 0 bases and J by 5 bases, with 9 bases lying between the germline termini. Sequences SGHKS (CDR1) and YYEKEE (CDR2) are obtained from the germline V gene (reference sequence).